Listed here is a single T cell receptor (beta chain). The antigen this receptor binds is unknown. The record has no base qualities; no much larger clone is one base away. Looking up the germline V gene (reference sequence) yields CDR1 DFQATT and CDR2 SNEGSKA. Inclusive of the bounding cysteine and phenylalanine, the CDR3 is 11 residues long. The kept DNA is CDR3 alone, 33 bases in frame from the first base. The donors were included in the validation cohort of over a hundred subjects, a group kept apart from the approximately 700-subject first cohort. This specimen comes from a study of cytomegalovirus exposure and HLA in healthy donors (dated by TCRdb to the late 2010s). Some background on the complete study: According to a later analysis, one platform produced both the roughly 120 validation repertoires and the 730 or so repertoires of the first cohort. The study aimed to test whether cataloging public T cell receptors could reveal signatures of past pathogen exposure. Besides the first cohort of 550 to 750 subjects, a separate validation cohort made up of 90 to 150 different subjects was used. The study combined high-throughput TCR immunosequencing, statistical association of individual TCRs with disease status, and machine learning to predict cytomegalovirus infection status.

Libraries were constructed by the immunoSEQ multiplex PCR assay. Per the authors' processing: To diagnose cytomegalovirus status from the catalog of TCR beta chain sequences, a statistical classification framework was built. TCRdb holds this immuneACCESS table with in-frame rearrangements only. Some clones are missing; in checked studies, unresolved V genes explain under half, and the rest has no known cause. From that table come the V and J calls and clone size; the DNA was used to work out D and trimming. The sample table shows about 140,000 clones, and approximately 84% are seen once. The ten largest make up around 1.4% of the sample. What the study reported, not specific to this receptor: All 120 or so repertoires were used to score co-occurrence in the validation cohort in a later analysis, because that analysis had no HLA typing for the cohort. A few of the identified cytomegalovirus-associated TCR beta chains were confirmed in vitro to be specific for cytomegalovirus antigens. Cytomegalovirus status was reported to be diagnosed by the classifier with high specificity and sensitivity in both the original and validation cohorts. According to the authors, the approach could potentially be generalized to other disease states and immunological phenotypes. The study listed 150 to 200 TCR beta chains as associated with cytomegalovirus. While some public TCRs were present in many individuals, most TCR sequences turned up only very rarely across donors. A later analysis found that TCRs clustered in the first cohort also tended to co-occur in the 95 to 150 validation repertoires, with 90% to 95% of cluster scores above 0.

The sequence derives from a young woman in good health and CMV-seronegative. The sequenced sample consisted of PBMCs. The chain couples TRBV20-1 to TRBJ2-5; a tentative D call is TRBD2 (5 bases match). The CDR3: CSPLRAETQYF. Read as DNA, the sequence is TGCAGCCCACTGAGGGCAGAGACCCAGTACTTC.